A selection of T cell receptor beta chains follows, all from one sample in a study of human T cells and chemical hapten exposure. TCRdb passed the RACE reads through MiXCR, listing each CDR3 protein once. Here the sample spans about 71,000 distinct CDR3 sequences, more than 9.5% being singletons. Sequenced here: whole blood, sampled in connection with sensitization to the hapten diphenylcyclopropenone (DPC). The receptors here all came from a woman in her fifties or sixties with alopecia areata. Some clones in this sample may be carry-over from other donors' samples. The CDR3 runs from the conserved cysteine through the conserved F or W. D genes are given only for firm matches. Clone size, where shown, is once, few, many, or a class for clones that have expanded.

J | D | size | V | CDR3 | DNA
TRBJ1-1 | - | many | TRBV3-1 | CASSQESQGRAFF | TGTGCCAGCAGCCAAGAGTCACAAGGTCGCGCTTTCTTT
TRBJ2-2 | - | many | TRBV7-6 | CASSLGPSTAGELFF | TGTGCCAGCAGCTTAGGGCCTAGCACGGCCGGGGAGCTGTTTTTT
TRBJ1-2 | - | - | TRBV5-5 | CASSLGGVSYTF | TGTGCCAGCAGCTTGGGGGGAGTCAGCTACACCTTC
TRBJ1-3 | - | - | TRBV14 | CASSQLPRPNTIYF | TGTGCCAGCAGCCAACTTCCGCGCCCCAACACCATATATTTT
TRBJ2-7 | - | few | TRBV5-5 | CASSPGPSYEQYF | TGTGCCAGCAGCCCGGGACCCTCCTACGAGCAGTACTTC
TRBJ2-1 | TRBD2 | many | TRBV3-1 | CASSQRPGLASEQFF | TGTGCCAGCAGCCAAAGACCGGGACTAGCGTCAGAGCAGTTCTTC
TRBJ2-2 | - | - | TRBV5-1 | CASSPANTGELFF | TGCGCCAGCAGCCCTGCGAACACCGGGGAGCTGTTTTTT
TRBJ1-2 | TRBD1 | many | TRBV23-1 | CASSQSGDSKDGYTF | TGCGCCAGCAGTCAATCAGGGGACAGTAAGGATGGCTACACCTTC
TRBJ1-1 | - | - | TRBV28 | CASSLENTEAFF | TGTGCCAGCAGTTTAGAGAACACTGAAGCTTTCTTT
TRBJ2-6 | TRBD1 | - | TRBV7-9 | CASSLRGQGPSGANVLTF | TGTGCCAGCAGCTTACGGGGACAGGGGCCCTCTGGGGCCAACGTCCTGACTTTC
TRBJ2-3 | - | few | TRBV7-9 | CASSFPEAVGGTDTQYF | TGTGCCAGCAGCTTCCCCGAGGCAGTGGGCGGCACAGATACGCAGTATTTT
TRBJ1-2 | - | many | TRBV10-3 | CAIADISGPNYGYTF | TGTGCCATCGCTGATATTTCTGGCCCTAACTATGGCTACACCTTC
TRBJ1-5 | TRBD1 | many | TRBV7-8 | CASSLGAGQDGQYQPQHF | TGTGCCAGCAGCCTAGGGGCCGGACAGGACGGCCAATATCAGCCCCAGCATTTT
TRBJ1-2 | - | many | TRBV3-1 | CASSQESSVTYYGYTF | TGTGCCAGCAGCCAAGAGTCGTCAGTGACCTACTATGGCTACACCTTC
TRBJ2-7 | - | many | TRBV18 | CASSAVGYEQYF | TGTGCCAGCTCAGCAGTGGGGTACGAGCAGTACTTC
TRBJ2-1 | - | many | TRBV18 | CASSPGQYNEQFF | TGTGCCAGCTCACCCGGGCAATACAATGAGCAGTTCTTC
TRBJ2-1 | - | - | TRBV12-3/TRBV12-4 | CASSYTSGPTYNEQFF | TGTGCCAGCAGCTATACATCGGGACCCACCTACAATGAGCAGTTCTTC
TRBJ2-1 | - | - | TRBV4-2 | CASSQQLGVGEQFF | TGTGCCAGCAGCCAACAACTAGGGGTGGGTGAGCAGTTCTTC
TRBJ2-2 | TRBD2 | - | TRBV7-8 | CAAGLAGAKTGELFF | TGTGCCGCGGGGCTAGCGGGGGCGAAAACCGGGGAGCTGTTTTTT
TRBJ2-2 | - | - | TRBV6-4 | CASGPNTGELFF | TGTGCCAGCGGACCGAACACCGGGGAGCTGTTTTTT
TRBJ2-7 | - | few | TRBV18 | CASSPQDSPYEQYF | TGTGCCAGCTCACCGCAGGACAGCCCCTACGAGCAGTACTTC
TRBJ2-7 | - | - | TRBV4-2 | CASSQDLASYEQYF | TGTGCCAGCAGCCAAGATTTGGCCTCCTACGAGCAGTACTTC
TRBJ2-7 | - | many | TRBV18 | CASSPRRDSYEQYF | TGTGCCAGCTCGCCTAGGCGGGACAGCTACGAGCAGTACTTC
TRBJ2-3 | TRBD2 | few | TRBV4-3 | CASSQEVAGNTDTQYF | TGCGCCAGCAGCCAAGAAGTAGCGGGGAACACAGATACGCAGTATTTT
TRBJ2-3 | TRBD1 | many | TRBV5-1 | CASSLGTGKDTQYF | TGCGCCAGCAGCTTGGGGACAGGGAAAGATACGCAGTATTTT
TRBJ2-3 | TRBD2 | many | TRBV6-5 | CASSYSPSGGDTDTQYF | TGTGCCAGCAGTTACTCCCCTAGCGGGGGGGACACAGATACGCAGTATTTT
TRBJ2-1 | TRBD2 | - | TRBV6-2/TRBV6-3 | CASSRGGAFDEQFF | TGTGCCAGCAGTCGCGGGGGGGCCTTCGATGAGCAGTTCTTC
TRBJ2-7 | TRBD2 | many | TRBV7-9 | CASSLSTSEDEQYF | TGTGCCAGCAGCTTATCGACTAGCGAAGACGAGCAGTACTTC
TRBJ1-1 | TRBD1 | many | TRBV18 | CASSPSRGLNTEAFF | TGTGCCAGCTCACCATCGAGGGGGCTGAACACTGAAGCTTTCTTT
TRBJ2-1 | TRBD1 | many | TRBV4-1 | CASSQAARDRHNEQFF | TGCGCCAGCAGCCAAGCGGCACGGGACAGGCACAATGAGCAGTTCTTC
TRBJ2-2 | - | many | TRBV28 | CASSFSNTGELFF | TGTGCCAGCAGTTTCTCTAACACCGGGGAGCTGTTTTTT
TRBJ2-3 | - | many | TRBV5-6 | CASRIWGRDTQYF | TGTGCCAGCAGGATATGGGGGAGGGATACGCAGTATTTT
TRBJ2-4 | - | few | TRBV4-1 | CASSQEPGRENIQYF | TGCGCCAGCAGCCAGGAGCCGGGACGAGAAAACATTCAGTACTTC
TRBJ2-7 | TRBD2 | many | TRBV7-9 | CASSAGGPYEQYF | TGTGCCAGCAGCGCGGGAGGGCCCTACGAGCAGTACTTC
TRBJ1-4 | TRBD1 | many | TRBV11-2 | CASSGYRGSKLFF | TGTGCCAGCAGCGGGTACAGGGGGTCAAAACTGTTTTTT
TRBJ1-6 | - | - | TRBV20-1 | CSARFHPTDYNSPLHF | TGCAGTGCTAGGTTTCACCCGACAGACTATAATTCACCCCTCCACTTT
TRBJ1-5 | - | many | TRBV12-3/TRBV12-4 | CASTLGGRNQPQHF | TGTGCCAGCACCCTTGGGGGTCGAAATCAGCCCCAGCATTTT
TRBJ2-3 | - | few | TRBV24-1 | CATSDGPTDTQYF | TGTGCCACCAGTGACGGCCCCACAGATACGCAGTATTTT
TRBJ1-1 | - | many | TRBV18 | CASSRGDGPDTEAFF | TGTGCCAGCTCACGTGGAGACGGGCCGGACACTGAAGCTTTCTTT
TRBJ2-1 | TRBD2 | few | TRBV28 | CASIRILLAGGKETYNEQFF | TGTGCCAGCATCCGTATTTTACTAGCGGGAGGTAAAGAAACCTACAATGAGCAGTTCTTC
TRBJ2-3 | TRBD2 | many | TRBV11-2 | CASSSRTSGRTDTQYF | TGTGCCAGCAGCTCCCGGACTAGCGGTCGCACAGATACGCAGTATTTT
TRBJ1-4 | TRBD1 | few | TRBV10-2 | CASSDTGGSNEKLFF | TGCGCCAGCAGTGACACAGGGGGTTCTAATGAAAAACTGTTTTTT
TRBJ1-6 | - | many | TRBV6-5 | CASSYEWSGSPLHF | TGTGCCAGCAGTTACGAGTGGAGTGGTTCACCCCTCCACTTT
TRBJ2-1 | - | - | TRBV4-3 | CASSQDQGNNEQFF | TGCGCCAGCAGCCAAGATCAGGGTAACAATGAGCAGTTCTTC
TRBJ1-4 | - | few | TRBV7-9 | CASSLSATRREKLFF | TGTGCCAGCAGCTTATCAGCGACACGACGGGAAAAACTGTTTTTT
TRBJ2-2 | TRBD2 | - | TRBV6-2/TRBV6-3 | CASSLGTSGRALAGELFF | TGTGCCAGCAGTTTGGGGACTAGCGGGAGGGCCCTCGCCGGGGAGCTGTTTTTT
TRBJ2-1 | - | many | TRBV3-1 | CASSFTNLEQFF | TGTGCCAGCAGCTTTACTAACTTGGAGCAGTTCTTC
TRBJ2-7 | - | - | TRBV5-6 | CASSTNYEQYF | TGTGCCAGCAGCACTAACTACGAGCAGTACTTC
TRBJ1-2 | - | many | TRBV6-2/TRBV6-3 | CASSIRQAFDGYTF | TGTGCCAGCAGTATAAGACAAGCATTCGATGGCTACACCTTC
TRBJ2-7 | - | - | TRBV6-5 | CASSPSPLHYEQYF | TGTGCCAGCAGCCCGTCCCCCTTACACTACGAGCAGTACTTC
TRBJ1-1 | TRBD1 | - | TRBV28 | CASSLDTGGAFF | TGTGCCAGCAGTTTAGATACAGGGGGAGCTTTCTTT
TRBJ2-5 | TRBD1 | once | TRBV19 | CASTAGQGNRETQYF | TGTGCCAGTACCGCGGGACAGGGGAATCGAGAGACCCAGTACTTC
TRBJ2-5 | TRBD1 | many | TRBV6-5 | CASSNARGIQETQYF | TGTGCCAGCAGTAATGCCAGGGGGATCCAAGAGACCCAGTACTTC